The 5 T cell receptor beta chains reported below all come from one sample, sequenced in a study of control samples from healthy donors and cancer patients. The method was immunoSEQ multiplex PCR; TCRdb's version includes in-frame clones alone and lacks a portion of them. Of about 160,000 clones in the sample, roughly 89% were seen once. Sequenced input: blood. The receptors shown here come from a man aged 25-45 years in good health.

The chain recombines TRBV4-1 with TRBJ2-2; TRBD1 might be the D (6 bases). Germline CDR1 is MGHRA and CDR2 is YSYEKL. The CDR3 is 17 amino acids. Trimming stripped 8 bases from V and 7 bases from J, with 26 bases between. The CDR3 nucleotides are TGCGCCAGCCCCTTACCGACGGGGCAGGGGTATGACGGGGAGCTGTTTTTT. It yields the protein CASPLPTGQGYDGELFF.

The genes are TRBV5-1 and TRBJ1-1; weak D call: TRBD1 (6 bases). The germline V gene encodes CDR1 SGHRS and CDR2 YFSETQ. This CDR3 has 15 residues. Trimming stripped 2 bases from V and 4 bases from J, with 15 bases between. CDR3 in amino acids: CASSLRGALGTEAFF. In DNA, the CDR3 is TGCGCCAGCAGCTTAAGGGGGGCACTGGGCACTGAAGCTTTCTTT.

The chain has TRBV19 and TRBJ2-5; the D gene is possibly TRBD2 (5 bases). The CDR3 is made up of 13 amino acids. The V end was cut by 6 bases, the J end by 2 bases, with 10 bases between. Germline lookup yields CDR1 LNHDA and CDR2 SQIVND (reference sequence). CDR3 DNA sequence: TGTGCCAGTAGCAGACGGGATCAAGAGACCCAGTACTTC. This sequence encodes CASSRRDQETQYF.

The rearrangement links TRBV6-4 to TRBJ2-3, with D perhaps TRBD1 or TRBD2 (6 bases each). Germline loops: CDR1 MRHNA, CDR2 SNTAGT. This CDR3 spans 12 amino acids. The V and J ends lost 3 bases and 10 bases respectively, with 11 bases between them. The DNA of the CDR3 is TGTGCCAGCAGTGAATCGGAGGGGGCGCAGTATTTT. Translated: CASSESEGAQYF.

The chain employs TRBV12-3 or TRBV12-4 and TRBJ1-2; D gene ambiguous. This CDR3 region has 11 residues. Trimming shortened V by 5 bases and J by 8 bases, and 9 bases separated the two germline ends. CDR3 nucleotides: TGTGCCAGCAGTAAAGGGAGCGGCTACACCTTC. Protein sequence: CASSKGSGYTF.